The 17 T cell receptor beta chains below come from one sample, sequenced in a study of OX40 agonist ivuxolimab in advanced cancers. This table comes from immunoSEQ multiplex PCR, and its TCRdb copy is limited to in-frame clones, with some not included. The sample holds 53,000 or so clones, approximately 86% seen once. Sequenced here: CD4+ or CD8+ T cells sorted from blood, sampled in a trial of the OX40 agonist ivuxolimab. These receptors were collected from an adult with an advanced solid tumor such as melanoma, head and neck, liver or kidney cancer.

The V gene is TRBV29-1, the J gene TRBJ2-2; 9 bases are a match to TRBD2. The CDR3 contains 13 residues. CDR1 and CDR2 (germline): SQVTM, ANQGSEA. The V and J ends lost 5 bases and 6 bases, in that order; junction bases with no gene match: 4. The CDR3 region is CSVSGGLSGELFF. DNA of the CDR3: TGCAGCGTTAGCGGGGGGCTCTCCGGGGAGCTGTTTTTT.

CDR3 nucleotide sequence: TGTGCCAGCAGTCCCTCAGACGTGTTGGGCTATGGAGGCTATGGCTACACCTTC. This translates into CASSPSDVLGYGGYGYTF. The chain links TRBV28 to TRBJ1-2; D gene unclear. This CDR3 has 18 residues. Between the trimmed V and J ends, which lost 5 bases and 4 bases, there was a span of 26 bases. The germline V gene encodes CDR1 MDHEN and CDR2 SYDVKM.

V usage is TRBV2 and J usage is TRBJ1-2; no clear D gene. The CDR3 consists of 13 residues. Germline CDR1 reads SNHLY; CDR2 reads FYNNEI. V was clipped by 8 bases and J by 0 bases, with 10 bases between them. The CDR3 DNA reads as TGTGCCAGCCGCTTTACAGCTAACTATGGCTACACCTTC. Amino acids: CASRFTANYGYTF.

The chain employs TRBV5-1 and TRBJ2-7, with 9 bases matching TRBD1. The ends lost 4 bases at V and 3 bases at J; junction bases unmatched: 11. The CDR3 is 16 residues long. Per germline, CDR1 SGHRS and CDR2 YFSETQ. The CDR3 loop is CASSPDRGARNYEQYF. Here the CDR3 DNA reads TGCGCCAGCAGCCCAGACAGGGGGGCGAGGAACTACGAGCAGTACTTC.

In its sample, this clone was seen a few times. The genes are TRBV4-1 and TRBJ1-5; TRBD1 matches at 7 bases. The germline CDR1 and CDR2 sequences are MGHRA and YSYEKL. The V and J ends lost 0 bases and 4 bases, in that order; junction bases with no gene match: 3. The length of the CDR3 is 15 residues. CDR3 amino acids: CASSQEGQQNQPQHF. The CDR3, as DNA: TGCGCCAGCAGCCAAGAGGGACAGCAAAATCAGCCCCAGCATTTT.

The V call is TRBV11-3, the J call TRBJ2-1; TRBD2 aligns across 10 bases. This CDR3 is 16 amino acids long. The trim removed 4 bases at V and 4 bases at J, leaving 7 bases unmatched. The germline CDR1 and CDR2 sequences are SGHNT and YENEEA. In DNA, the CDR3 is TGTGCCAGCAGCTCCCGGACTAGCGGTAGATACAATGAGCAGTTCTTC. This gives the protein CASSSRTSGRYNEQFF.

J is TRBJ1-5 and V is TRBV12-1; the table names TRBD1, a call not compared with the DNA. TRBV12-1 corresponds to a pseudogene. The CDR3 covers 13 residues. CDR3 region: CASSRQGNQPQHF. CDR3 DNA: TGTGCCAGCAGCCGACAGGGCAATCAGCCCCAGCATTTT.

V is TRBV4-2 and J is TRBJ2-3, with no clear D. Germline V gene data show CDR1 as LGHNA and CDR2 as YNFKEQ. The length of the CDR3 is 15 residues. V was pared by 1 base and J by 3 bases, with 11 bases between. The DNA of the CDR3 is TGTGCCAGCAGCCAAGTCCTGACGGATACAGATACGCAGTATTTT. Its protein product is CASSQVLTDTDTQYF.

This clone was seen only once. This sequence joins TRBV19 and TRBJ2-3; 7 bases agree with TRBD1. Germline CDR1 and CDR2: LNHDA and SQIVND (reference sequence). Trimming took 5 bases from V and 4 from J; bases not matched to a gene: 3. CDR3 length: 13 residues. The CDR3 reads CASSRQGPDTQYF. The CDR3 coding sequence is TGTGCCAGTAGTCGACAGGGCCCAGATACGCAGTATTTT. The full variable domain, rest sourced from reference TRBV19 and TRBJ2-3, is DGGITQSPKYLFRKEGQNVTLSCEQNLNHDAMYWYRQDPGQGLRLIYYSQIVNDFQKGDIAEGYSVSREKKESFPLTVTSAQKNPTAFYLCASSRQGPDTQYFGPGTRLTVL.

The chain recombines TRBV9 with TRBJ2-2; D not certain. The V gene's germline CDR1 is SGDLS and CDR2 YYNGEE. Trimming took off 3 bases at V and 2 bases at J, with 8 bases between the two ends. The CDR3 is 14 residues long. CDR3 in DNA: TGTGCCAGCAGCGGGAAGTCAAACACCGGGGAGCTGTTTTTT. It codes for CASSGKSNTGELFF.

The chain links TRBV6-1 to TRBJ2-1; the D call may be TRBD1 or TRBD2 (5 bases each). The CDR3 covers 16 residues. Germline V CDR1 and CDR2: MNHNS, SASEGT. Trimming shortened V by 4 bases and J by 3 bases, and 16 bases separated the two germline ends. The CDR3 sequence: CASSAGLGTDYNEQFF. CDR3 coding DNA: TGTGCCAGCAGTGCGGGTCTGGGGACGGACTACAATGAGCAGTTCTTC.

V usage is TRBV30 and J usage is TRBJ1-3, with D tentatively TRBD1 (5 bases). The germline CDR1 and CDR2 sequences are GTSNPN and SVGIG (reference sequence). V gave up 2 bases and J gave up 2 bases, with 10 bases separating them. This CDR3 has 14 residues. The CDR3 DNA is TGTGCCTGGAGTTTTTGGGGGGCTGGAAACACCATATATTTT. This gives the protein CAWSFWGAGNTIYF.

As DNA, the CDR3 is TGCGCCAGCAGCCCTGCCGGGACAGACTACAATGAGCAGTTCTTC. Residues: CASSPAGTDYNEQFF. The rearrangement links TRBV4-3 to TRBJ2-1, with 7 bases aligning to TRBD1. With V trimmed by 4 bases and J by 3 bases, 6 bases remained unmatched. The germline CDR1 and CDR2 sequences are LGHNA and YSLEER. This CDR3 spans 15 amino acids.

The rearrangement uses TRBV6-5 and TRBJ2-3, with 14 bases that match TRBD2. V was clipped by 6 bases and J by 6 bases; unmatched bases: 2. The V gene's germline CDR1 is MNHEY and CDR2 SVGAGI. The length of the CDR3 is 14 residues. The CDR3 DNA reads as TGTGCCAGCAGCCGACTAGCGGGAGGGGATACGCAGTATTTT. Translation gives CASSRLAGGDTQYF.

The chain links TRBV19 to TRBJ1-2; 8 bases match TRBD1. The ends lost 3 bases at V and 0 bases at J; junction bases unmatched: 3. Per germline, CDR1 LNHDA and CDR2 SQIVND (reference sequence). This CDR3 is 15 amino acids long. The CDR3 DNA is TGTGCCAGTAGTATCGACAGGGGATCTAACTATGGCTACACCTTC. Protein: CASSIDRGSNYGYTF.

The table lists this clone with a few counts. The gene calls are TRBV11-2 and TRBJ1-4; D is perhaps TRBD1 (5 bases). This CDR3 is built from 12 residues. From germline, CDR1 is SGHAT and CDR2 FQNNGV. Deletions cut 3 bases from V and 8 bases from J, with 7 bases between. DNA of the CDR3: TGTGCCAGCAGCTTCGGGGGAGAAAAACTGTTTTTT. Translated: CASSFGGEKLFF.

The gene calls are TRBV9 and TRBJ2-5; the match to TRBD2 covers 8 bases. Germline CDR1 and CDR2: SGDLS and YYNGEE. CDR3 length equals 15 residues. V lost 7 bases to trimming and J lost 2 bases; unmatched junction nucleotides: 10. The CDR3 loop reads CASGSLAGPQETQYF. In DNA form, the CDR3 reads TGTGCCAGCGGGAGTTTAGCGGGGCCACAAGAGACCCAGTACTTC.